This record looks at one T cell receptor beta chain sequence and its context. No antigen is known for it. This CDR3 comprises 12 residues. Germline loops: CDR1 MGHDK, CDR2 SYGVNS. Between the trimmed V and J ends, which lost 4 bases and 7 bases, there was a span of 8 bases. These data are taken from a study of CD8 T cells in ankylosing spondylitis. The study's findings and limits: Apparently characteristic of ankylosing spondylitis blood was a TCR beta motif (eight highly homologous variants).

Scientists made TCR beta libraries using quantitative 5'-RACE with molecular barcodes. One entry per CDR3 protein results from TCRdb running MiXCR on the 5' RACE reads. The data hold roughly 170,000 distinct CDR3 sequences, with approximately 9% observed a single time. Sequenced sample: blood, either unsorted or a sorted T cell fraction (not recorded which). The V gene is TRBV25-1, the J gene TRBJ1-5; D unresolved. The sequence was collected from a female donor with ankylosing spondylitis or in good health (not recorded which). CDR3 in DNA: TGTGCCAGCAGTGTCGGAATCCAGCCCCAGCATTTT. Amino acid sequence: CASSVGIQPQHF.